The 10 T cell receptor beta chains below all came from one sample that was sequenced in a study of T cell changes during pregnancy in multiple sclerosis. The method was immunoSEQ multiplex PCR; TCRdb's version includes in-frame clones alone and lacks a portion of them. The sample holds about 59,000 clones; over 80% are singletons and the top ten take 0.89%. Sequencing used peripheral blood, obtained in the first trimester of pregnancy. The receptors come from a female donor in good health, enrolled as a control in a pregnancy study.

There are a few counts of this clone. At one end, the junction sequence differs from germline, possibly due to a read error. This chain joins TRBV30 and TRBJ2-2; D is possibly TRBD1 (6 bases). The germline V gene has CDR1 GTSNPN and CDR2 SVGIG (reference sequence). This CDR3 is 13 amino acids long. CDR3 region: CAWSTGNAGELFF. Here the CDR3 DNA reads TGTGCCTGGAGCACAGGGAACGCCGGGGAGCTGTTTTTT.

The CDR3 loop is CASSQTLTDRDNGYTF. In nucleotides, the CDR3 is TGCGCCAGCAGCCAAACCTTGACGGACAGGGACAATGGCTACACCTTC. This rearrangement joins TRBV4-1 to TRBJ1-2; 8 bases are shared with TRBD1. The trim removed 2 bases at V and 6 bases at J, leaving 11 bases unmatched. Germline assignment: CDR1 MGHRA and CDR2 YSYEKL. There are 16 residues in the CDR3.

The chain is built from TRBV11-3 and TRBJ2-7; possible D gene TRBD2, 5 bases. V shed 5 bases and J shed 3 bases, with 17 bases lying between them. The CDR3 consists of 15 residues. Germline V gene sequence: CDR1 SGHNT, CDR2 YENEEA. The CDR3 DNA follows: TGTGCCAGCAGCCCCTTAGTCGACGGGGACTACGAGCAGTACTTC. It is translated as CASSPLVDGDYEQYF.

This chain connects TRBV2 to TRBJ1-2; no clear D gene. CDR1 and CDR2 (germline): SNHLY, FYNNEI. V lost 4 bases and J lost 4, with 10 bases in between. This CDR3 contains 13 residues. Written as DNA, the CDR3 is TGTGCCAGCAGTGGCTACAGCTCCTATGGCTACACCTTC. Its translation is CASSGYSSYGYTF.

V and J are TRBV18 and TRBJ1-3; D remains unclear. The CDR3 totals 17 residues. Germline CDR1 and CDR2: KGHSH and LQKENI. The ends were cut back, 3 bases at V and 0 bases at J, with 15 bases in the middle. The CDR3 nucleotides read TGTGCCAGCTCACCCAACCAGCACGGCGGCTCTGGAAACACCATATATTTT. Its translation is CASSPNQHGGSGNTIYF.

The V gene is TRBV19, the J gene TRBJ1-3; tentatively, D is TRBD1 (6 bases). Trimming removed 3 bases at V and 2 bases at J, with 11 bases between. The CDR3 is made up of 15 amino acids. CDR1 is LNHDA and CDR2 is SQIVND in the germline V gene (reference sequence). CDR3 in amino acids: CASSMGGLPGNTIYF. CDR3 in DNA: TGTGCCAGTAGTATGGGGGGGCTACCTGGAAACACCATATATTTT. The variable domain in full, with the rest retrieved from reference TRBV19 and TRBJ1-3, is DGGITQSPKYLFRKEGQNVTLSCEQNLNHDAMYWYRQDPGQGLRLIYYSQIVNDFQKGDIAEGYSVSREKKESFPLTVTSAQKNPTAFYLCASSMGGLPGNTIYFGEGSWLTVV.

The CDR3: CASSLAGSRAQPQHF. The CDR3 DNA is TGTGCCAGCAGCTTAGCGGGGAGTCGGGCTCAGCCCCAGCATTTT. The chain carries TRBV7-2 and TRBJ1-5, with no clear D. V was cut by 0 bases and J by 6 bases, with 12 bases left in between. Looked up from germline, CDR1 is SGHTA and CDR2 is FQGNSA. The CDR3 contains 15 residues. Complete variable domain (other parts from reference TRBV7-2 and TRBJ1-5): GAGVSQSPSNKVTEKGKDVELRCDPISGHTALYWYRQSLGQGLEFLIYFQGNSAPDKSGLPSDRFSAERTGGSVSTLTIQRTQQEDSAVYLCASSLAGSRAQPQHFGDGTRLSIL.

This clone was detected only a few times. Other DNA sequences of this sample code for an identical CDR3. The gene calls are TRBV7-3 and TRBJ1-1; D is ambiguous. CDR1 and CDR2 from the germline V gene are SGHTA and FQGTGA. The V gene lost 5 bases and the J gene lost 2 bases, with 9 bases spanning the gap. The CDR3 is 13 residues long. This chain's CDR3 is CASSPRRNTEAFF. The DNA for the CDR3 is TGTGCCAGCAGCCCGAGAAGAAACACTGAAGCTTTCTTT.

V gene TRBV6-6 combines with J gene TRBJ1-5, with a possible D match to TRBD1 (5 bases). Germline CDR1 and CDR2: MNHNY and SVGAGI (reference sequence). The V end was cut by 5 bases, the J end by 5 bases, with 13 bases between. This CDR3 has 14 residues. This chain's CDR3 is CASSKEDSYQPQHF. CDR3 DNA sequence: TGTGCCAGCAGTAAGGAAGACAGTTATCAGCCCCAGCATTTT.

This clone was seen more than once but under ten times. The J gene is TRBJ1-1, the V gene TRBV2, with TRBD1 matching over 8 bases. The germline V gene has CDR1 SNHLY and CDR2 FYNNEI. After removal of 0 bases from V and 3 bases from J, the junction contained 6 bases not matched to a gene. This CDR3 comprises 16 residues. The DNA of the CDR3 is TGTGCCAGCAGTGAAGCCCGACAGGGGACATACACTGAAGCTTTCTTT. Protein: CASSEARQGTYTEAFF.